These 9 T cell receptor beta chains share one sample of origin, sequenced in a study of T cells in Graves' hyperthyroidism and ophthalmopathy. Amplification of TCR beta CDR3 regions was performed using RNA transcripts as template. The primer set for the first-round RT-PCR of the TCR CDR3 was HTBI. TCRdb analysed the multiplex PCR reads with MiXCR anew, one entry per CDR3 protein. Among approximately 700,000 distinct CDR3 sequences listed, roughly 15% were seen once. Sequenced material: blood. The receptors were sampled from a man between 18 and 35 years old with Graves' hyperthyroidism.

This clonotype was detected ten times or more. The rearrangement uses TRBV6-7 and TRBJ2-5, with a possible D match to TRBD2 (6 bases). TRBV6-7 is placed among ORFs of uncertain function. The V and J ends lost 0 bases and 0 bases respectively, with 8 bases between them. The CDR3 length is 15 residues. The CDR3 sequence: CASSYSRRDQETQYF. The DNA for the CDR3 is TGTGCCAGCAGTTACTCCAGGAGGGACCAAGAGACCCAGTACTTC.

The rearrangement joins TRBV12-3 or TRBV12-4 to TRBJ2-7; D is undetermined. With 2 bases removed from V and 2 bases from J, the gap between germline ends came to 7 bases. The length of the CDR3 is 13 residues. The DNA for the CDR3 is TGTGCCAGCAGTTTAATCTCCCCCTACGAGCAGTACTTC. Translating it yields CASSLISPYEQYF.

This clonotype has a handful of counts. The V call is TRBV6-1, the J call TRBJ1-1; 10 bases fit TRBD1. CDR3 length: 15 amino acids. The trim removed 5 bases at V and 9 bases at J, leaving 12 bases unmatched. The germline V gene has CDR1 MNHNS and CDR2 SASEGT. For the CDR3, the DNA is TGTGCCAGCAGTCCAACCCGGGACAGGGGTCGGAAAGCTTTCTTT. Encoded protein: CASSPTRDRGRKAFF.

Ten or more counts support this clonotype. The chain uses TRBV6-1 and TRBJ2-7; 8 bases map to TRBD1. CDR1 and CDR2 (germline): MNHNS, SASEGT. This CDR3 is built from 16 residues. J was trimmed by 5 bases and V by 5 bases; bases with no gene match: 14. The CDR3 here is CASSYGYDRGGDEQYF. CDR3 nucleotide sequence: TGTGCCAGCAGTTATGGTTACGACAGGGGCGGAGACGAGCAGTACTTC.

This clonotype has a count of ten or more. The chain is built from TRBV2 and TRBJ2-1; no clear D gene. This CDR3 has 11 amino acids. The V gene's germline CDR1 is SNHLY and CDR2 FYNNEI. Trimming took off 6 bases at V and 6 bases at J, with 6 bases between the two ends. The CDR3 DNA sequence: TGTGCCAGCAGCCAACTCAATGAGCAGTTCTTC. This codes for CASSQLNEQFF.

This clonotype has just a few counts. The V gene is TRBV28, the J gene TRBJ2-2; D not resolved. V was trimmed by 8 bases and J by 3 bases, leaving 10 bases between them. CDR3 length equals 13 residues. CDR1 is MDHEN, CDR2 SYDVKM, per germline. The CDR3 here is CASEFRDTGELFF. In DNA, the CDR3 is TGTGCCAGCGAATTTAGAGACACCGGGGAGCTGTTTTTT.

This clonotype turned up a few times. The V gene is TRBV28, the J gene TRBJ2-7, with TRBD2 matching 9 bases. The germline gives CDR1 MDHEN, CDR2 SYDVKM. Trimming at V came to 3 bases and at J to 2 bases, leaving 14 bases not matched to a gene. The CDR3 covers 18 residues. The CDR3 is CASSFPATSGRLPYEQYF. DNA of the CDR3: TGTGCCAGCAGTTTCCCAGCAACAAGCGGGAGGTTACCCTACGAGCAGTACTTC. Full variable domain (missing parts from reference TRBV28 and TRBJ2-7): DVKVTQSSRYLVKRTGEKVFLECVQDMDHENMFWYRQDPGLGLRLIYFSYDVKMKEKGDIPEGYSVSREKKERFSLILESASTNQTSMYLCASSFPATSGRLPYEQYFGPGTRLTVT.

This clonotype showed up just a few times. This chain links TRBV19 with TRBJ2-7, with 14 bases fitting TRBD2. The V and J ends lost 1 base and 3 bases, in that order; junction bases with no gene match: 2. The V gene's germline CDR1 is LNHDA and CDR2 SQIVND (reference sequence). The CDR3 has 16 amino acids. Written as DNA, the CDR3 is TGTGCCAGTAGTATAGGACTAGCGGGAGGGGGCTACGAGCAGTACTTC. Its protein is CASSIGLAGGGYEQYF.

This clonotype was observed a handful of times. The V gene is TRBV7-3, the J gene TRBJ2-2; D is perhaps TRBD2 (6 bases). Germline assignment: CDR1 SGHTA and CDR2 FQGTGA. The CDR3 runs to 16 residues. V was shortened by 1 base and J by 1 base, with 10 bases between the two germline ends. In DNA, the CDR3 is TGTGCCAGCAGCTTAATTCCAGCGGGGAACACCGGGGAGCTGTTTTTT. Protein product: CASSLIPAGNTGELFF.